Listed below are T cell receptor beta chains from one sample, sequenced in a study of T cell responses to AZD1222 COVID-19 vaccine. Sequencing used immunoSEQ multiplex PCR; TCRdb keeps in-frame clones, though not all of them. The sample consists of about 170,000 clones, over 85% of them appearing once. Sequenced here: peripheral blood, sampled on day 0 of AZD1222 vaccination. The receptors were gathered from an adult in good health. Both conserved end residues are part of each CDR3. The D gene is left open where the match is weak. Clone size is stated in some rows and not others, as once, few, many or a class when expanded.

j_call clone_size v_call d_call cdr3_aa cdr3_nt
TRBJ1-1 - TRBV4-1 - CASSFGEVYTEAFF TGCGCCAGCAGCTTCGGGGAGGTGTACACTGAAGCTTTCTTT
TRBJ1-2 - TRBV29-1 - CSVLDRSPYGYTF TGCAGCGTTCTAGACAGGAGCCCCTATGGCTACACCTTC
TRBJ2-7 - TRBV6-5 TRBD1 CASRDRGTYEQYF TGTGCCAGCAGGGACAGGGGGACCTACGAGCAGTACTTC
TRBJ2-1 - TRBV7-2 TRBD2 CASSARAGGSYNEQFF TGTGCCAGCAGCGCCAGAGCGGGAGGCTCCTACAATGAGCAGTTCTTC
TRBJ1-2 - TRBV4-1 - CASSHIDSYYGYTF TGCGCCAGCAGCCATATAGACAGCTACTATGGCTACACCTTC
TRBJ1-2 - TRBV6-2/TRBV6-3 - CASSRLVRDGYTF TGTGCCAGCAGTCGACTTGTTCGTGATGGCTACACCTTC
TRBJ2-2 - TRBV5-1 - CASSSLGTGELFF TGCGCCAGCAGCTCCCTGGGTACCGGGGAGCTGTTTTTT
TRBJ1-2 - TRBV6-5 - CASSSRNPYYGYTF TGTGCCAGCAGTTCCCGAAACCCGTACTATGGCTACACCTTC
TRBJ2-7 - TRBV5-4 TRBD2 CASSLGLAGGEQYF TGTGCCAGCAGCTTGGGGCTAGCGGGAGGCGAGCAGTACTTC
TRBJ2-7 - TRBV7-8 - CASSPPGWGSSYEQYF TGTGCCAGCAGCCCACCGGGGTGGGGGAGCTCCTACGAGCAGTACTTC
TRBJ2-1 - TRBV7-6 - CASSLVTGTILNEQFF TGTGCCAGCAGCTTAGTCACGGGAACTATCCTCAATGAGCAGTTCTTC
TRBJ1-1 - TRBV11-2 - CASSLLPGLAEAFF TGTGCCAGCAGCTTACTCCCCGGGTTGGCTGAAGCTTTCTTT
TRBJ1-1 - TRBV30 - CAWSVTTRGDTEAFF TGTGCCTGGAGTGTAACTACGAGGGGGGACACTGAAGCTTTCTTT
TRBJ1-2 - TRBV4-2 - CASSQVSSVNYGYTF TGTGCCAGCAGCCAAGTATCTTCAGTTAACTATGGCTACACCTTC
TRBJ2-5 - TRBV2 - CASSVTEETQYF TGTGCCAGCAGTGTGACAGAAGAGACCCAGTACTTC
TRBJ1-2 - TRBV18 - CASSRELTANYGYTF TGTGCCAGCTCACGAGAACTCACAGCTAACTATGGCTACACCTTC
TRBJ1-6 - TRBV2 TRBD1 CASSVGQGRNSPLHF TGTGCCAGCAGTGTAGGACAGGGGCGGAATTCACCCCTCCACTTT
TRBJ2-3 once TRBV6-4 - CASSDPSGAQYF TGTGCCAGCAGTGACCCTTCGGGTGCGCAGTATTTT
TRBJ1-1 - TRBV27 TRBD1 CASSEGGLNTEAFF TGTGCCAGCAGTGAAGGGGGCTTGAACACTGAAGCTTTCTTT
TRBJ2-2 - TRBV5-4 - CASSLYRSMVNGELFF TGTGCCAGCAGCTTGTATCGGAGTATGGTCAACGGGGAGCTGTTTTTT
TRBJ2-1 - TRBV28 - CASSHSGRGSYNEQFF TGTGCCAGCAGTCATAGCGGTAGGGGCTCCTACAATGAGCAGTTCTTC
TRBJ1-1 - TRBV6-5 - CASSRGLAEAFF TGTGCCAGCAGCCGGGGGTTGGCTGAAGCTTTCTTT
TRBJ1-5 - TRBV19 TRBD1 CASSIRTGSFQPQHF TGTGCCAGTAGTATCCGGACAGGGTCTTTTCAGCCCCAGCATTTT
TRBJ1-6 - TRBV7-9 TRBD1 CASSPTGGESPLHF TGTGCCAGCAGCCCGACAGGGGGTGAGTCACCCCTCCACTTT
TRBJ1-4 once TRBV5-5 - CASSLYFGLATNEKLFF TGTGCCAGCAGCTTATACTTCGGGCTTGCAACTAATGAAAAACTGTTTTTT
TRBJ1-1 - TRBV10-1 - CASTGKGTEAFF TGCGCCAGCACAGGGAAGGGAACTGAAGCTTTCTTT
TRBJ1-1 - TRBV7-8 TRBD1 CASSADRGRTEAFF TGTGCCAGCAGCGCAGACAGGGGGAGGACTGAAGCTTTCTTT
TRBJ1-2 - TRBV4-1 - CASSQYTLPANYGYTF TGCGCCAGCAGCCAATATACACTTCCCGCTAACTATGGCTACACCTTC
TRBJ1-1 - TRBV6-5 - CASHTGGRGTEAFF TGTGCCAGCCACACGGGAGGACGGGGCACTGAAGCTTTCTTT
TRBJ2-7 - TRBV5-4 TRBD2 CASSSAGVPLEQYF TGTGCCAGCAGTTCGGCGGGGGTCCCGTTAGAGCAGTACTTC
TRBJ1-2 - TRBV18 TRBD1 CASSPRDSNYGYTF TGTGCCAGCTCACCAAGGGACAGCAACTATGGCTACACCTTC
TRBJ1-1 - TRBV6-1 TRBD1 CASSGQGFGLGNTEAFF TGTGCCAGCAGTGGACAGGGGTTCGGCTTGGGGAACACTGAAGCTTTCTTT
TRBJ2-5 - TRBV27 TRBD2 CASSRGGGTQYF TGTGCCAGCAGTCGGGGGGGAGGGACCCAGTACTTC
TRBJ2-2 - TRBV10-2 TRBD2 CASRNSGRSTGELFF TGCGCCAGTCGTAACAGCGGGAGGAGCACCGGGGAGCTGTTTTTT
TRBJ1-1 - TRBV29-1 TRBD1 CSVGGTVEGTEAFF TGCAGCGTCGGGGGGACAGTTGAGGGGACTGAAGCTTTCTTT
TRBJ2-7 - TRBV30 TRBD2 CAWIGLGGRAYEQYF TGTGCCTGGATCGGTCTGGGCGGGAGGGCCTACGAGCAGTACTTC
TRBJ1-3 - TRBV19 - CASSIREGRSSGNTIYF TGTGCCAGTAGTATAAGGGAGGGAAGAAGCTCTGGAAACACCATATATTTT
TRBJ1-1 - TRBV5-1 TRBD1 CASSSGYIGTVNTEAFF TGCGCCAGCAGCTCAGGGTATATTGGGACAGTGAACACTGAAGCTTTCTTT
TRBJ2-7 - TRBV7-6 - CASSPDGTPRYEQYF TGTGCCAGCAGCCCGGACGGCACCCCGCGCTACGAGCAGTACTTC
TRBJ1-2 - TRBV15 TRBD1 CATSSRKTGGYGYTF TGTGCCACCAGCAGTCGAAAGACAGGGGGCTATGGCTACACCTTC
TRBJ1-2 - TRBV5-1 TRBD1 CASRGQGIYGYTF TGCGCCAGCAGGGGACAGGGGATCTATGGCTACACCTTC
TRBJ2-1 - TRBV28 TRBD1 CASSLGTGRVTYNEQFF TGTGCCAGCAGTCTCGGGACAGGGAGGGTTACCTACAATGAGCAGTTCTTC
TRBJ1-2 - TRBV19 - CASSRQYGPGPGGYGYTF TGTGCCAGTAGTCGACAATACGGTCCCGGGCCCGGAGGTTATGGCTACACCTTC
TRBJ1-6 - TRBV3-1/TRBV3-2 - CASSQDSPHNSPLHF TGTGCCAGCAGCCAAGACTCTCCCCATAACTCACCCCTCCACTTT
TRBJ2-7 few TRBV30 - CAWSGGFYEQYF TGTGCCTGGAGCGGGGGTTTCTACGAGCAGTACTTC
TRBJ1-4 - TRBV28 - CASSLGQARNEKLFF TGTGCCAGCAGTTTAGGGCAGGCCAGAAATGAAAAACTGTTTTTT
TRBJ1-1 - TRBV7-9 - CASSSNREGQTEAFF TGTGCCAGCAGCTCAAACAGAGAGGGGCAGACTGAAGCTTTCTTT
TRBJ1-5 few TRBV10-1 - CASSDGGPNQPQHF TGCGCCAGCAGTGACGGCGGCCCCAATCAGCCCCAGCATTTT
TRBJ2-7 few TRBV7-2 TRBD2 CASSPGLAHEQYF TGTGCCAGCAGCCCAGGACTAGCCCACGAGCAGTACTTC
TRBJ1-1 - TRBV5-1 - CASSLQTGTEAFF TGCGCCAGCAGCCTTCAAACAGGGACCGAAGCTTTCTTT
TRBJ2-2 - TRBV10-3 - CAINVENTGELFF TGTGCCATTAATGTGGAGAACACCGGGGAGCTGTTTTTT
TRBJ1-2 few TRBV18 - CASSPPPNYGYTF TGTGCCAGCTCACCTCCCCCTAACTATGGCTACACCTTC
TRBJ1-4 - TRBV6-1 - CASSDWGSDEKLFF TGTGCCAGCAGTGATTGGGGGAGCGATGAAAAACTGTTTTTT
TRBJ2-7 - TRBV5-6 - CASSFFSGRSHEQYF TGTGCCAGCAGCTTCTTCTCGGGACGTAGCCACGAGCAGTACTTC
TRBJ2-7 once TRBV18 TRBD1 CASSPRDRDEQYF TGTGCCAGCTCACCACGGGACAGGGACGAGCAGTACTTC
TRBJ2-4 - TRBV10-2 - CASSESDVSLAKNIQYF TGCGCCAGCAGTGAGTCTGACGTGTCTTTAGCCAAAAACATTCAGTACTTC
TRBJ2-7 - TRBV6-5 TRBD1 CASSSPGQGFEQYF TGTGCCAGCAGCTCCCCCGGACAGGGCTTCGAGCAGTACTTC